One sample yielded the 24 T cell receptor beta chains listed below, sequenced in a study of cytomegalovirus exposure and HLA in healthy donors. Researchers ran the PCR with 60 Vbeta and 13 Jbeta primers. Assay used: immunoSEQ multiplex PCR; TCRdb lists only in-frame clones, some missing. The table has some 130,000 clones, 76% seen once; the top ten hold 3% to 3.5%. Sequencing was carried out using PBMCs. The receptors were sampled from a man aged 40-55 years in good health and CMV-seronegative.

The V call is TRBV4-3, the J call TRBJ2-7; D is perhaps TRBD2 (6 bases). Germline loops: CDR1 LGHNA, CDR2 YSLEER. CDR3 length: 15 amino acids. V lost 0 bases and J lost 5, with 14 bases in between. The CDR3 DNA reads TGCGCCAGCAGCCAAGATCTCGCAGGGAGGAACGAGCAGTACTTC. As protein: CASSQDLAGRNEQYF.

The chain employs TRBV19 and TRBJ2-1, with D perhaps matching TRBD1 (5 bases). Germline V gives CDR1 LNHDA, CDR2 SQIVND (reference sequence). This CDR3 comprises 13 residues. V was cut by 4 bases and J by 9 bases, with 13 bases left in between. CDR3 amino acids: CASSTQGAVEQFF. CDR3 DNA: TGTGCCAGTAGTACGCAGGGCGCAGTTGAGCAGTTCTTC.

The chain has TRBV30 and TRBJ2-7, with D hard to call. CDR3 length equals 11 residues. The germline CDR1 and CDR2 sequences are GTSNPN and SVGIG (reference sequence). V lost 3 bases and J lost 3, with 6 bases in between. CDR3 DNA: TGTGCCTGGAGCCCAAACTACGAGCAGTACTTC. Its translation: CAWSPNYEQYF.

CDR3: CAWSVLGGYGYTF. The CDR3 nucleotides read TGTGCCTGGAGTGTACTGGGGGGCTATGGCTACACCTTC. This chain joins TRBV30 and TRBJ1-2, with D tentatively TRBD1 (5 bases). The V end lost 0 bases, the J end lost 4 bases, and 9 bases lay between the germline ends. The CDR3 spans 13 residues. Germline loops: CDR1 GTSNPN, CDR2 SVGIG (reference sequence).

The rearrangement links TRBV27 to TRBJ2-1; TRBD2 matches at 9 bases. This CDR3 region has 16 residues. The junction had 12 bases not matched to a gene; V was cut back by 3 bases and J by 9 bases. Germline V gene sequence: CDR1 MNHEY, CDR2 SMNVEV (reference sequence). CDR3 protein: CASSFLVGGGGGEQFF. The CDR3 nucleotides are TGTGCCAGCAGTTTTCTTGTCGGCGGGGGGGGCGGTGAGCAGTTCTTC.

The chain couples TRBV10-3 to TRBJ1-4; tentatively, D is TRBD1 (5 bases). Per germline, CDR1 ENHRY and CDR2 SYGVKD. The ends were cut back, 10 bases at V and 5 bases at J, with 14 bases in the middle. The CDR3 totals 13 residues. Written as DNA, the CDR3 is TGTGCCACGGTGAGACAGTTAAATGAAAAACTGTTTTTT. Amino acids: CATVRQLNEKLFF.

The chain recombines TRBV18 with TRBJ1-4; D possibly corresponds to TRBD1 (6 bases). Germline V lookup: CDR1 KGHSH, CDR2 LQKENI. CDR3 size: 15 residues. The ends were cut back, 6 bases at V and 6 bases at J, with 17 bases in the middle. The CDR3 region has the DNA TGTGCCAGCTCCCCGCCGGACAGTCTTCATGAAAAACTGTTTTTT. The encoded protein is CASSPPDSLHEKLFF.

The V call is TRBV19, the J call TRBJ1-5; weak D call: TRBD1 (6 bases). Deletions cut 5 bases from V and 4 bases from J, with 21 bases between. Per the germline V gene, CDR1 is LNHDA and CDR2 is SQIVND (reference sequence). This CDR3 spans 17 amino acids. CDR3 amino acids: CASSRTTGTSSNQPQHF. The CDR3 bases are TGTGCCAGTAGTCGCACAACCGGGACATCATCTAATCAGCCCCAGCATTTT.

The CDR3 spells CASSPLTYGYTF. CDR3 DNA: TGCGCCAGCAGCCCCCTGACTTATGGCTACACCTTC. The chain recombines TRBV5-1 with TRBJ1-2; no reliable D call. The germline V gene has CDR1 SGHRS and CDR2 YFSETQ. Trimming left V 4 bases short and J 5 bases short, with 9 bases between. This CDR3 is 12 amino acids long. Complete variable domain (other parts from reference TRBV5-1 and TRBJ1-2): KAGVTQTPRYLIKTRGQQVTLSCSPISGHRSVSWYQQTPGQGLQFLFEYFSETQRNKGNFPGRFSGRQFSNSRSEMNVSTLELGDSALYLCASSPLTYGYTFGSGTRLTVV.

This clone has just one count. V gene TRBV18 combines with J gene TRBJ2-2, with D maybe TRBD1 (5 bases). The length of the CDR3 is 15 residues. The V and J ends lost 3 bases and 1 base respectively, with 9 bases between them. Looked up from germline, CDR1 is KGHSH and CDR2 is LQKENI. The DNA of the CDR3 is TGTGCCAGCTCACCTCTACAGGAGAACACCGGGGAGCTGTTTTTT. It specifies CASSPLQENTGELFF.

J is TRBJ2-5 and V is TRBV25-1; TRBD2 matches 10 bases. After removal of 1 base from V and 2 bases from J, the junction contained 4 bases not matched to a gene. Per germline, CDR1 MGHDK and CDR2 SYGVNS. This CDR3 is 16 amino acids long. CDR3 sequence reads: CASSEFSGGPQETQYF. DNA of the CDR3: TGTGCCAGCAGTGAATTTAGCGGGGGGCCTCAAGAGACCCAGTACTTC.

Only one count was recorded for this clone. V is TRBV19 and J is TRBJ1-2; weak D call: TRBD1 (6 bases). V was pared by 7 bases and J by 0 bases, with 15 bases between. CDR3 length: 15 residues. Germline values: CDR1 LNHDA, CDR2 SQIVND (reference sequence). CDR3 in amino acids: CASKPTGNSNYGYTF. The DNA of the CDR3 is TGTGCCAGTAAACCGACAGGCAATTCTAACTATGGCTACACCTTC.

The chain carries TRBV30 and TRBJ1-4; D call uncertain. The CDR3 has 13 residues. The germline gives CDR1 GTSNPN, CDR2 SVGIG (reference sequence). V was pared by 2 bases and J by 4 bases, with 8 bases between. CDR3 protein: CAWSLHFNEKLFF. CDR3 DNA: TGTGCCTGGAGTCTCCACTTTAATGAAAAACTGTTTTTT.

This clone has a single count. The genes are TRBV6-7 and TRBJ2-2; 8 nucleotides match TRBD2. TRBV6-7 is known as an ORF, though its function is uncertain. The CDR3 has 18 residues. V was clipped by 10 bases and J by 2 bases; unmatched bases: 18. CDR3 DNA sequence: TGTGCCACCCTCGGGGGGGAGGGAGTGAACCTCAACACCGGGGAGCTGTTTTTT. It specifies CATLGGEGVNLNTGELFF.

This clone has more than one count but fewer than ten. The chain joins TRBV5-6 to TRBJ2-7; weak D call: TRBD1 (6 bases). Trimming took 4 bases from V and 4 from J, leaving 15 bases between them. CDR1 is SGHDT and CDR2 is YYEEEE in the germline V gene. The CDR3 is 14 amino acids. The CDR3 protein is CASSGTNRAYEQYF. In nucleotides, the CDR3 is TGTGCCAGCAGCGGAACTAACAGGGCTTACGAGCAGTACTTC.

This chain links TRBV6-1 with TRBJ2-7; 10 bases are a match to TRBD1. Looked up from germline, CDR1 is MNHNS and CDR2 is SASEGT. This CDR3 is built from 14 residues. With 4 bases clipped from V and 2 bases from J, the junction kept 2 bases outside the gene matches. The CDR3 DNA reads as TGTGCCAGCAGTGGGGACAGGGGAACCTACGAGCAGTACTTC. Protein product: CASSGDRGTYEQYF.

This clone is a singleton in its sample. This rearrangement joins TRBV7-2 to TRBJ2-3; 9 bases map to TRBD2. V was pared by 1 base and J by 4 bases, with 6 bases of the junction left unmatched. The CDR3 is 16 residues long. CDR1 and CDR2 (germline): SGHTA, FQGNSA. CDR3 DNA sequence: TGTGCCAGCAGCTTAGAAGGTAGCGGGGGTGCAGATACGCAGTATTTT. This translates into CASSLEGSGGADTQYF.

V is TRBV25-1 and J is TRBJ2-2; 11 nucleotides line up with TRBD2. From germline, CDR1 is MGHDK and CDR2 SYGVNS. The trim removed 5 bases at V and 4 bases at J, leaving 9 bases unmatched. The CDR3 is made up of 17 amino acids. CDR3 amino acids: CASSLLSGGVGTGELFF. The CDR3 DNA follows: TGTGCCAGCAGTCTCCTTAGCGGGGGGGTTGGCACCGGGGAGCTGTTTTTT.

This sequence joins TRBV18 and TRBJ1-1, with TRBD1 matching over 9 bases. After removal of 6 bases from V and 8 bases from J, the junction contained 10 bases not matched to a gene. The CDR3 is made up of 14 amino acids. Germline lookup yields CDR1 KGHSH and CDR2 LQKENI. CDR3 region: CASSSGTGFIEAFF. CDR3 DNA sequence: TGTGCCAGCTCCTCCGGGACAGGGTTTATCGAAGCTTTCTTT.

The chain is built from TRBV9 and TRBJ2-2, with TRBD2 matching 14 bases. Per the germline V gene, CDR1 is SGDLS and CDR2 is YYNGEE. The CDR3 contains 18 residues. Trimming at V came to 0 bases and at J to 3 bases, leaving 4 bases not matched to a gene. CDR3 region: CASSVGGLAGGHTGELFF. The CDR3 DNA follows: TGTGCCAGCAGCGTAGGTGGACTAGCGGGGGGCCACACCGGGGAGCTGTTTTTT.

The CDR3 here is CASSPTSGSGYEQYF. CDR3 DNA: TGTGCCAGCAGCCCCACTAGCGGGAGCGGGTACGAGCAGTACTTC. J is TRBJ2-7 and V is TRBV7-8; 11 bases fit TRBD2. The junction had 7 bases not matched to a gene; V was cut back by 5 bases and J by 4 bases. The V gene's germline CDR1 is SGHVS and CDR2 FQNEAQ. This CDR3 comprises 15 residues. Full variable domain (rest looked up from reference TRBV7-8 and TRBJ2-7): GAGVSQSPRYKVAKRGQDVALRCDPISGHVSLFWYQQALGQGPEFLTYFQNEAQLDKSGLPSDRFFAERPEGSVSTLKIQRTQQEDSAVYLCASSPTSGSGYEQYFGPGTRLTVT.

J is TRBJ1-5 and V is TRBV7-2; a weak D match, TRBD1 (6 bases). Germline V gene sequence: CDR1 SGHTA, CDR2 FQGNSA. This CDR3 comprises 15 residues. Trimming took 3 bases from V and 4 from J, leaving 13 bases between them. Here the CDR3 reads CASSFGRGRNQPQHF. The CDR3 bases are TGTGCCAGCAGCTTCGGCAGGGGACGGAATCAGCCCCAGCATTTT.

The chain joins TRBV27 to TRBJ2-7; TRBD2 might be the D (6 bases). The CDR3 is 14 amino acids. The germline V gene has CDR1 MNHEY and CDR2 SMNVEV (reference sequence). Trimming shortened V by 10 bases and J by 4 bases, and 20 bases separated the two germline ends. The CDR3 sequence is CATGVHYNPYEQYF. CDR3 DNA sequence: TGTGCCACGGGGGTACATTATAACCCTTACGAGCAGTACTTC.

This clone was found once. CDR3 coding DNA: TGTGCCAGCAGCTTAACTGGGGGACAGCATAATTCACCCCTCCACTTT. Translation: CASSLTGGQHNSPLHF. This sequence joins TRBV7-2 and TRBJ1-6, with TRBD1 identical over 7 bases. J gave up 5 bases and V 2 bases, and 6 bases lay outside the gene matches. Per the germline V gene, CDR1 is SGHTA and CDR2 is FQGNSA. The CDR3 is 16 amino acids.